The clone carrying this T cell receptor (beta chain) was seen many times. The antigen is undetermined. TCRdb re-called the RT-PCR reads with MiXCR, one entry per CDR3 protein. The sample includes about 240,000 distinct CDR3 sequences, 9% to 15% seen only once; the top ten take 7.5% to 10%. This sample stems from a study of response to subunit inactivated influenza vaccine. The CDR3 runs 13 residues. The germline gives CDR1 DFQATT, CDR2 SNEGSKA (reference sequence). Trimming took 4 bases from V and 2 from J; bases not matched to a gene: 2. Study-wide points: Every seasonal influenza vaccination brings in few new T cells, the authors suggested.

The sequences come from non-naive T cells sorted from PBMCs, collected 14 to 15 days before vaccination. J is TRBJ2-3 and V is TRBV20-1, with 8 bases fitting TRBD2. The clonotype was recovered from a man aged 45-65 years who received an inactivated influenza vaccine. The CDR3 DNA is TGCAGTGCTAAGCGGGAGCCCACAGATACGCAGTATTTT. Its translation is CSAKREPTDTQYF.